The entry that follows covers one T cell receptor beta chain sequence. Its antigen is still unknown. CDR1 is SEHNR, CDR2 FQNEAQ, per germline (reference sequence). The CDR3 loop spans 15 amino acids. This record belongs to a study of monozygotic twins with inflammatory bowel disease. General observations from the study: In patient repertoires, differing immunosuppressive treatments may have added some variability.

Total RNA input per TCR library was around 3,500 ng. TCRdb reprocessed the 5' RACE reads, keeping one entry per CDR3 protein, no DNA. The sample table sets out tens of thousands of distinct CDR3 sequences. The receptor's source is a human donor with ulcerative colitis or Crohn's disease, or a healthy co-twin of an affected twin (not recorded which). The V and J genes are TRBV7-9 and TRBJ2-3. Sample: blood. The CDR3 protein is CASSLVPSLTDTQYF.